The clone carrying this T cell receptor (beta chain) was found a few times. What it binds is unknown. V lost 4 bases, J lost 8 bases, and 8 bases stayed unmatched. The CDR3 loop spans 14 amino acids. Germline CDR1 is GTSNPN and CDR2 is SVGIG (reference sequence). This specimen belongs to a study of shared clonotypes between healthy human individuals. Study findings and constraints: Compared with clonotypes that all four donors shared, non-shared clonotypes had lower generation probabilities.

TCRdb's table, derived via immunoSEQ multiplex PCR, lists solely in-frame clones and lacks some. The sample holds nearly 1,000,000 clones; 60% to 85% are singletons and the top ten take about 1.5%. The TCR was taken from a young man in good health. Material: memory CD4+ T cells sorted from blood. The subset is: CD45RA-negative fraction. The rearrangement joins TRBV30 to TRBJ1-4; 9 nucleotides match TRBD1. For the CDR3, the DNA is TGTGCCTGGACAATTGGACAGGGGAAGGAAAAACTGTTTTTT. It specifies CAWTIGQGKEKLFF.